This T cell receptor beta chain was recovered during a study of post-analysis software for immune sequencing data. Across the study: The patients showed relapsing-remitting, secondary progressive and progressive-relapsing multiple sclerosis courses.

Study conclusions and caveats: Under the F measure, samples that were prepared in one batch clustered strongly together.

Libraries were made from TCR beta cDNA, and they carried unique molecular identifiers. TCRdb redid the calling of the PCR reads with MiXCR, one entry per CDR3 protein. In the table there are hundreds of thousands of distinct CDR3 sequences, roughly 50% of which are singletons. Remarks on this clonotype: Its matching antigen is unknown.

Sequences were obtained from blood. The TCR comes from a girl aged 5-17 years with multiple sclerosis.

CDR3 amino acids: CASSSPGGNGYTF. The CDR3 nucleotides are TGTGCCAGCAGCTCCCCGGGGGGTAATGGCTACACCTTC. J is TRBJ1-2 and V is TRBV11-2; TRBD1 is a possible D gene (5 bases). Germline CDR1 and CDR2: SGHAT and FQNNGV. With 4 bases removed from V and 6 bases from J, the gap between germline ends came to 12 bases. CDR3 length equals 13 residues.